This T cell receptor beta chain was observed in a study of OX40 agonist ivuxolimab in advanced cancers. General observations from the study: Which antigen the expanded peripheral T cells recognized is unknown. Expanded clones tended on average to be more numerous among CD8+ T cells than CD4+.

Data came from immunoSEQ multiplex PCR; TCRdb stores just in-frame clones and leaves some out. The sample holds nearly 25,000 clones, 79% seen once. This clone appeared once. Its specificity is unknown. Patients who had autoimmune disease history or got systemic immunosuppression were left out. Blood draws occurred at baseline, cycle 4 day 1, and cycle 7 day 1. CDR3 length equals 18 residues. The germline gives CDR1 MNHEY, CDR2 SMNVEV (reference sequence). With 7 bases removed from V and 10 bases from J, the gap between germline ends came to 29 bases. The specimen comprised CD4+ or CD8+ T cells sorted from blood, sampled in a trial of the OX40 agonist ivuxolimab. The rearrangement uses TRBV27 and TRBJ1-6, with D perhaps matching TRBD1 (6 bases). The receptor comes from an adult with an advanced solid tumor such as melanoma, head and neck, liver or kidney cancer. CDR3 amino acids: CASTGWYQETGSPSPLHF. CDR3 sequence (DNA): TGTGCCAGCACGGGGTGGTATCAGGAGACAGGATCACCCTCACCCCTCCACTTT.